These 19 T cell receptor beta chains share one sample of origin, sequenced in a study of T-cell memory formation after mild COVID-19. TCRdb re-called the 5' RACE reads with MiXCR, one entry per CDR3 protein. The sample holds more than 250,000 distinct CDR3 sequences, about 17% seen once. The sequenced sample was PBMCs or a T cell subset sorted from them (not recorded which). These receptors came from a man between 18 and 29 years old who had mild COVID-19 (a few samples of this study predate the infection). Cell type and time point are not known.

The V call is TRBV27, the J call TRBJ2-3; no reliable D call. The CDR3 consists of 13 residues. CDR1 MNHEY and CDR2 SMNVEV come from the germline V gene (reference sequence). Trimming took off 5 bases at V and 4 bases at J, with 10 bases between the two ends. CDR3 bases: TGTGCCAGCAGTCCAAGAAGAGCAGATACGCAGTATTTT. This encodes CASSPRRADTQYF.

V usage is TRBV9 and J usage is TRBJ1-1; D is perhaps TRBD1 (5 bases). The CDR3 extends over 13 amino acids. From germline, CDR1 is SGDLS and CDR2 YYNGEE. Trimming removed 4 bases from V and 4 bases from J, with 11 bases in between. The CDR3 region has the DNA TGTGCCAGCAGCTTAAACGGGGGCACTGAAGCTTTCTTT. This encodes CASSLNGGTEAFF.

This clonotype was seen more than once but under ten times. This chain connects TRBV5-1 to TRBJ1-1; 7 positions match TRBD1. J gave up 1 base and V 4 bases, and 4 bases lay outside the gene matches. The CDR3 totals 14 residues. Per the germline V gene, CDR1 is SGHRS and CDR2 is YFSETQ. This CDR3 reads CASSPGQPNTEAFF. CDR3 DNA: TGCGCCAGCAGCCCGGGACAGCCGAACACTGAAGCTTTCTTT.

This clonotype showed up many times. The chain couples TRBV7-6 to TRBJ2-3, with D possibly matching TRBD2 (5 bases). Germline V lookup: CDR1 SGHVS, CDR2 FNYEAQ. The germline V and J ends were trimmed by 6 bases and 5 bases, with 18 bases remaining between them. The CDR3 spans 15 residues. CDR3 in amino acids: CASSPTRASGDTQYF. The CDR3 nucleotides read TGTGCCAGCAGTCCCACTAGGGCCTCAGGAGATACGCAGTATTTT.

The chain uses TRBV4-3 and TRBJ2-5, with 8 bases lining up with TRBD2. This CDR3 is built from 19 residues. V gave up 0 bases and J gave up 4 bases; unmatched junction bases: 16. In germline, CDR1 is LGHNA, CDR2 YSLEER. The CDR3 is CASSQDAGGAILWGETQYF. CDR3 nucleotides: TGCGCCAGCAGCCAAGATGCCGGGGGGGCTATATTGTGGGGAGAGACCCAGTACTTC.

This clonotype was observed at least ten times. This sequence joins TRBV20-1 and TRBJ2-7, with a weak D call TRBD2 (7 bases). Germline CDR1 reads DFQATT; CDR2 reads SNEGSKA (reference sequence). The CDR3 covers 14 residues. V was shortened by 5 bases and J by 5 bases, with 19 bases between the two germline ends. The CDR3: CSAWKGGAFDEQYF. DNA for the CDR3: TGCAGTGCTTGGAAAGGGGGGGCGTTCGACGAGCAGTACTTC.

The rearrangement joins TRBV15 to TRBJ1-3; D unresolved. The CDR3 runs to 15 residues. Germline V gene lookup returns CDR1 LNHNV and CDR2 YYDKDF (reference sequence). The V end was cut by 6 bases, the J end by 2 bases, with 14 bases between. The CDR3 region is CATSPSVNPGNTIYF. DNA of the CDR3: TGTGCCACCAGTCCGTCGGTGAACCCTGGAAACACCATATATTTT.

The rearrangement joins TRBV4-1 to TRBJ1-3; 9 bases match TRBD1. With V trimmed by 4 bases and J by 0 bases, 10 bases remained unmatched. There are 18 residues in the CDR3. Germline CDR1 MGHRA, CDR2 YSYEKL. CDR3 residues: CASSPPRDRDYSGNTIYF. As DNA, the CDR3 is TGCGCCAGCAGCCCCCCCCGGGACAGGGATTACTCTGGAAACACCATATATTTT.

This clonotype was seen a handful of times. The CDR3 DNA follows: TGTGCCATCAGTTTTCTTCCCGGACGGATCTCTGGAAACACCATATATTTT. This sequence encodes CAISFLPGRISGNTIYF. V is TRBV10-3 and J is TRBJ1-3, with D uncertain. The V gene's germline CDR1 is ENHRY and CDR2 SYGVKD. The CDR3 loop spans 17 amino acids. The germline V and J ends were trimmed by 5 bases and 0 bases, with 17 bases remaining between them.

The chain uses TRBV28 and TRBJ1-6, with D perhaps TRBD1 (5 bases). With 7 bases removed from V and 14 bases from J, the gap between germline ends came to 15 bases. The CDR3 extends over 12 amino acids. CDR1 and CDR2 (germline): MDHEN, SYDVKM. The CDR3 here is CASTLGGKALHF. CDR3 bases: TGTGCCAGCACCCTCGGGGGGAAAGCCCTCCACTTT.

V and J are TRBV6-1 and TRBJ1-2; 8 bases agree with TRBD1. With V trimmed by 1 base and J by 4 bases, 2 bases remained unmatched. The germline V gene has CDR1 MNHNS and CDR2 SASEGT. The CDR3 spans 14 residues. CDR3 sequence reads: CASSEGTGPYGYTF. CDR3 DNA sequence: TGTGCCAGCAGTGAAGGGACAGGGCCCTATGGCTACACCTTC.

The chain combines TRBV5-1 with TRBJ2-2, with D unresolved. The CDR3 loop spans 14 amino acids. CDR1 and CDR2 from the germline V gene are SGHRS and YFSETQ. Trimming pared 0 bases from V and 6 bases from J, leaving 9 bases between. The CDR3 DNA reads as TGCGCCAGCAGCTTGGGGCTAGTCGCCGGGGAGCTGTTTTTT. This translates into CASSLGLVAGELFF.

The chain has TRBV28 and TRBJ2-1; D unresolved. The CDR3 sequence is 14 residues long. Trimming removed 6 bases from V and 8 bases from J, with 17 bases in between. Germline CDR1 MDHEN, CDR2 SYDVKM. The CDR3 nucleotides read TGTGCCAGCAGCTCTCGTGCCAAGGTCTATGAGCAGTTCTTC. This translates into CASSSRAKVYEQFF.

The rearrangement uses TRBV6-5 and TRBJ1-3, with TRBD1 matching over 7 bases. CDR3 size: 14 residues. V gave up 5 bases and J gave up 2 bases; unmatched junction bases: 3. CDR1 MNHEY and CDR2 SVGAGI come from the germline V gene. The CDR3 sequence is CASSRQGTGNTIYF. In DNA form, the CDR3 reads TGTGCCAGCAGTCGACAGGGAACTGGAAACACCATATATTTT.

The chain has TRBV5-4 and TRBJ1-5; D is ambiguous. Germline lookup yields CDR1 SGHNT and CDR2 YYREEE (reference sequence). The germline V and J ends were trimmed by 2 bases and 3 bases, with 9 bases remaining between them. This CDR3 is built from 14 residues. The DNA for the CDR3 is TGTGCCAGCAGCTTCGAGACTTCCAATCAGCCCCAGCATTTT. Encoded protein: CASSFETSNQPQHF.

The CDR3 here is CSARDWKQGATGELFF. CDR3 nucleotide sequence: TGCAGTGCTAGAGATTGGAAACAGGGGGCAACCGGGGAGCTGTTTTTT. The chain employs TRBV20-1 and TRBJ2-2; 9 bases align to TRBD1. Germline CDR1 DFQATT, CDR2 SNEGSKA (reference sequence). The CDR3 has 16 amino acids. The V gene end was trimmed by 0 bases and the J gene end by 5 bases; junction bases not matched to a gene: 7.

This clonotype was observed many times. The chain carries TRBV12-3 or TRBV12-4 and TRBJ2-1, with a possible D match to TRBD2 (5 bases). The CDR3 consists of 13 residues. Trimming took off 2 bases at V and 12 bases at J, with 14 bases between the two ends. The CDR3 DNA sequence: TGTGCCAGCAGTTTAAGCCTCGAGGGAGTGCAGTTCTTC. Translating it yields CASSLSLEGVQFF.

This clonotype was counted ten times or more. The chain links TRBV4-2 to TRBJ2-6; D is undetermined. The germline V gene has CDR1 LGHNA and CDR2 YNFKEQ. CDR3 length: 17 residues. Trimming left V 4 bases short and J 2 bases short, with 15 bases between. CDR3 DNA: TGTGCCAGCAGCCCGGAGCCAGTCTCGGCTGGGGCCAACGTCCTGACTTTC. It yields the protein CASSPEPVSAGANVLTF.

Here the CDR3 DNA reads TGTGCCAGCAGTTGGGGGAGGGGGGCCAACGTCCTGACTTTC. Protein: CASSWGRGANVLTF. This chain connects TRBV28 to TRBJ2-6, with D possibly TRBD2 on 6 matching bases. The CDR3 contains 14 residues. The V and J ends lost 4 bases and 4 bases respectively, with 8 bases between them. Germline V gene lookup returns CDR1 MDHEN and CDR2 SYDVKM.